A single sample is the source of the 20 T cell receptor beta chains below, sequenced in a study of blood T cell repertoires in COVID-19. TCRdb keeps only in-frame clones here, not all; method: immunoSEQ multiplex PCR. The sample lists fewer than 300,000 clones; 70% to 90% were seen once. Sequencing was performed on PBMCs or T cells enriched from blood (not recorded which). The receptors were sampled from a man between 18 and 35 years old who had recovered from COVID-19.

The chain recombines TRBV5-8 with TRBJ2-2; D is possibly TRBD1 (6 bases). Germline CDR1 and CDR2: SGHTS and YDEGEE. V lost 4 bases to trimming and J lost 6 bases, with 16 bases between them. The CDR3 is 15 residues long. CDR3 coding DNA: TGTGCCAGCAGCCCAGGGGACGTGTCGGCCGGGGAGCTGTTTTTT. This sequence encodes CASSPGDVSAGELFF.

The chain uses TRBV30 and TRBJ1-6, with D unclear. Deletions cut 1 base from V and 10 bases from J, with 11 bases between. This CDR3 contains 13 residues. Per germline, CDR1 GTSNPN and CDR2 SVGIG (reference sequence). The CDR3 region has the DNA TGTGCCTGGAGTGAAACGGGAGTATCACCCCTCCACTTT. Its translation is CAWSETGVSPLHF.

This chain joins TRBV12-3 or TRBV12-4 and TRBJ2-3; D unresolved. The germline V and J ends were trimmed by 6 bases and 0 bases, with 4 bases remaining between them. The CDR3 length is 12 residues. The CDR3 protein is CASRASTDTQYF. CDR3 DNA: TGTGCCAGCAGGGCAAGCACAGATACGCAGTATTTT.

This clone turned up a few times. The chain combines TRBV6-2 or TRBV6-3 with TRBJ2-1; 11 bases are a match to TRBD2. The V gene's germline CDR1 is MNHEY and CDR2 SVGEGT. The V segment lost 6 bases and the J segment 5 bases; nucleotides outside the gene matches: 12. This CDR3 has 17 amino acids. The CDR3 loop reads CASSQKLRLAGNNEQFF. The CDR3 bases are TGTGCCAGCAGCCAGAAACTTAGACTAGCGGGAAACAATGAGCAGTTCTTC.

The chain recombines TRBV5-1 with TRBJ2-5, with a tentative D call TRBD2 (6 bases). This CDR3 is built from 14 residues. CDR1 is SGHRS and CDR2 is YFSETQ in the germline V gene. V lost 8 bases and J lost 0, with 14 bases in between. The CDR3 loop reads CASNSGTNQETQYF. Here the CDR3 DNA reads TGCGCCAGTAATAGCGGAACGAACCAAGAGACCCAGTACTTC. The whole variable domain, filled in from reference TRBV5-1 and TRBJ2-5, reads KAGVTQTPRYLIKTRGQQVTLSCSPISGHRSVSWYQQTPGQGLQFLFEYFSETQRNKGNFPGRFSGRQFSNSRSEMNVSTLELGDSALYLCASNSGTNQETQYFGPGTRLLVL.

To note about this clone: Other DNA sequences within the sample encode an identical CDR3. CDR3 region: CASSLAQGLSYEQYF. The CDR3 region has the DNA TGTGCCAGCAGCTTAGCGCAGGGATTGTCCTACGAGCAGTACTTC. The V call is TRBV7-9, the J call TRBJ2-7; D is perhaps TRBD1 (5 bases). The CDR3 has 15 amino acids. Germline V gene lookup returns CDR1 SEHNR and CDR2 FQNEAQ (reference sequence). Between the trimmed V and J ends, which lost 0 bases and 1 base, there was a span of 10 bases.

The chain carries TRBV5-1 and TRBJ2-3, with 9 nucleotides matching TRBD1. Trimming at V came to 4 bases and at J to 4 bases, leaving 7 bases not matched to a gene. The CDR3 has 15 amino acids. Per the germline V gene, CDR1 is SGHRS and CDR2 is YFSETQ. The CDR3, as DNA: TGCGCCAGCAGCCCCGGACAGGGGCGATCAGATACGCAGTATTTT. It is translated as CASSPGQGRSDTQYF. Full variable domain (rest looked up from reference TRBV5-1 and TRBJ2-3): KAGVTQTPRYLIKTRGQQVTLSCSPISGHRSVSWYQQTPGQGLQFLFEYFSETQRNKGNFPGRFSGRQFSNSRSEMNVSTLELGDSALYLCASSPGQGRSDTQYFGPGTRLTVL.

The V and J genes are TRBV14 and TRBJ2-7, with D possibly matching TRBD2 (6 bases). The V gene's germline CDR1 is SGHDN and CDR2 FVKESK. The ends were cut back, 4 bases at V and 3 bases at J, with 16 bases in the middle. The CDR3 has 15 residues. The CDR3 DNA follows: TGTGCCAGCAGCCGAGAACCGGGACTGTTCTACGAGCAGTACTTC. Encoded protein: CASSREPGLFYEQYF.

V is TRBV5-1 and J is TRBJ1-2; D remains ambiguous. V lost 4 bases and J 8 bases, leaving 15 bases between the germline ends. This CDR3 is 13 amino acids long. Germline loops: CDR1 SGHRS, CDR2 YFSETQ. CDR3 in DNA: TGCGCCAGCAGCCACGCGGACGGCGGGGGCTACACCTTC. Its translation is CASSHADGGGYTF.

This clone is a singleton in its sample. The chain links TRBV19 to TRBJ1-5, with D possibly being TRBD1 (6 bases). The CDR3 consists of 13 residues. V was pared by 6 bases and J by 6 bases, with 12 bases between. Germline V lookup: CDR1 LNHDA, CDR2 SQIVND (reference sequence). This CDR3 reads CASRKGGIQPQHF. The DNA of the CDR3 is TGTGCCAGTAGGAAAGGGGGTATTCAGCCCCAGCATTTT.

V usage is TRBV11-2 and J usage is TRBJ2-5; weak D call: TRBD1 (7 bases). V lost 2 bases, J lost 5 bases, and 18 bases lay in between. Per the germline V gene, CDR1 is SGHAT and CDR2 is FQNNGV. This CDR3 contains 16 residues. As DNA, the CDR3 is TGTGCCAGCAGCTTATATCGACAGGGAGGCTTGGAGACCCAGTACTTC. Encoded protein: CASSLYRQGGLETQYF.

The genes are TRBV7-2 and TRBJ2-5, with 8 nucleotides matching TRBD1. Germline V CDR1 and CDR2: SGHTA, FQGNSA. The CDR3 has 14 residues. The trim removed 5 bases at V and 6 bases at J, leaving 8 bases unmatched. The CDR3 region has the DNA TGTGCCAGCAGCCCGCGACAGGGGTCGAAGACCCAGTACTTC. It yields the protein CASSPRQGSKTQYF.

V gene TRBV2 combines with J gene TRBJ2-3; 10 bases map to TRBD2. V shed 6 bases and J 6 bases; nucleotides not matched to a gene: 9. Germline CDR1 and CDR2: SNHLY and FYNNEI. The CDR3 length is 15 residues. CDR3 sequence (DNA): TGTGCCAGCAGGGACCGGACTAGCGGCGGGGATACGCAGTATTTT. Protein product: CASRDRTSGGDTQYF.

The V gene is TRBV5-4, the J gene TRBJ1-1; 11 bases fit TRBD1. With V trimmed by 5 bases and J by 3 bases, 0 bases remained unmatched. The germline V gene has CDR1 SGHNT and CDR2 YYREEE (reference sequence). This CDR3 spans 13 amino acids. This CDR3 reads CASRGQGDTEAFF. CDR3 sequence (DNA): TGTGCCAGCAGGGGACAGGGGGACACTGAAGCTTTCTTT.

This clone was detected once. This chain links TRBV3-1 (or the pseudogene TRBV3-2) with TRBJ2-7; no firm D call. This CDR3 contains 17 residues. Germline CDR1 and CDR2: LGHDT and YNNKEL (reference sequence). The V end was cut by 4 bases, the J end by 6 bases, with 25 bases between. CDR3 nucleotide sequence: TGTGCCAGCAGCCCTAGGTCTGGAAACCTGAGAGTACGCGAGCAGTACTTC. This translates into CASSPRSGNLRVREQYF.

This clone appeared once. The V call is TRBV19, the J call TRBJ1-1; no clear D. Per germline, CDR1 LNHDA and CDR2 SQIVND (reference sequence). With 4 bases removed from V and 2 bases from J, the gap between germline ends came to 8 bases. The CDR3 totals 13 residues. CDR3 in amino acids: CASSRRVNTEAFF. For the CDR3, the DNA is TGTGCCAGTAGTAGGAGGGTTAACACTGAAGCTTTCTTT. Based on the CDR3 plus reference TRBV19 and TRBJ1-1, the full variable domain is DGGITQSPKYLFRKEGQNVTLSCEQNLNHDAMYWYRQDPGQGLRLIYYSQIVNDFQKGDIAEGYSVSREKKESFPLTVTSAQKNPTAFYLCASSRRVNTEAFFGQGTRLTVV.

The chain links TRBV5-4 to TRBJ2-3, with 10 bases lining up with TRBD1. Germline trimming cut 4 bases from V and 3 bases from J; bases unmatched to any gene: 8. CDR1 and CDR2 (germline): SGHNT, YYREEE (reference sequence). This CDR3 comprises 16 residues. CDR3 protein: CASSPGLGQGTDTQYF. CDR3 coding DNA: TGTGCCAGCAGCCCGGGGTTGGGACAGGGGACAGATACGCAGTATTTT.

The chain recombines TRBV5-4 with TRBJ2-5; D might be TRBD2 (7 bases). Trimming took off 3 bases at V and 1 base at J, with 10 bases between the two ends. This CDR3 has 14 residues. Germline V gives CDR1 SGHNT, CDR2 YYREEE (reference sequence). The CDR3 sequence: CASSWGGTQETQYF. CDR3 bases: TGTGCCAGCAGCTGGGGGGGCACCCAAGAGACCCAGTACTTC.

The sample holds a few counts of this clone. The J gene is TRBJ2-7, the V gene TRBV3-1 (or the pseudogene TRBV3-2); D unclear. CDR3 length: 14 residues. Per germline, CDR1 LGHDT and CDR2 YNNKEL (reference sequence). Trimming pared 1 base from V and 5 bases from J, leaving 12 bases between. The CDR3 sequence: CASSQGSGPDEQYF. The CDR3 DNA reads TGTGCCAGCAGCCAAGGGTCAGGCCCCGACGAGCAGTACTTC.

The chain uses TRBV5-6 and TRBJ2-2, with 10 bases fitting TRBD2. In germline, CDR1 is SGHDT, CDR2 YYEEEE. V lost 6 bases, J lost 2 bases, and 7 bases stayed unmatched. CDR3 length: 16 amino acids. This CDR3 is CASNFRTSGNTGELFF. CDR3 sequence (DNA): TGTGCCAGCAACTTCCGGACTAGCGGAAACACCGGGGAGCTGTTTTTT.